This TCR beta chain was profiled in a study of radiation and T cells in renal cell carcinoma. Study-wide points: No pretreatment tumor biopsies were available for baseline clonotypes. In blood, top tumor clones expanded by 2 weeks, shrinking by 4.

Here immunoSEQ multiplex PCR was the method, and the copy in TCRdb shows in-frame clones only, minus some. This sample has some 50,000 clones; approximately 83% occur once, and the top ten carry 25% to 35%. In germline, CDR1 is SNHLY, CDR2 FYNNEI. The CDR3 extends over 14 amino acids. V lost 2 bases and J lost 8; bases outside the gene matches: 6. Time point specified: baseline pretreatment blood. Treatment here: 15 Gy SBRT to primary tumor, nephrectomy 4 weeks later. After SBRT, blood was collected at 2 and 4 weeks, plus baseline. The patient's renal cell carcinoma had clear cell pathology. On this clone: Its antigen is still unknown.

The source is a woman in her seventies with renal cell carcinoma. The V gene is TRBV2, the J gene TRBJ2-1; 7 positions match TRBD2. Material: blood, obtained from a patient whose treatment included radiotherapy and nephrectomy. DNA for the CDR3: TGTGCCAGCAGTGAATCTCAGGCGGGGGATGAGCAGTTCTTC. The encoded protein is CASSESQAGDEQFF.